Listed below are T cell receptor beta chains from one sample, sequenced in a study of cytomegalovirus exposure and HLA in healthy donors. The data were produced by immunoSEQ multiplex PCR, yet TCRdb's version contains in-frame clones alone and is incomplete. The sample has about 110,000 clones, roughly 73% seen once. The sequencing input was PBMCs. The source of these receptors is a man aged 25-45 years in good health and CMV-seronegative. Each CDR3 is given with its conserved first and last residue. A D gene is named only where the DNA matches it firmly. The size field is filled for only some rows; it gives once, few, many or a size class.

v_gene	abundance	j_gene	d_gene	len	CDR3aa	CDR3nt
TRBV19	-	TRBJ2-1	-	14	CASSTGWGNNEQFF	TGTGCCAGTAGTACAGGGTGGGGTAACAATGAGCAGTTCTTC
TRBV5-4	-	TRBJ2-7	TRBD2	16	CASSLVGGGGRYEQYF	TGTGCCAGCAGCTTGGTTGGCGGGGGGGGCCGCTACGAGCAGTACTTC
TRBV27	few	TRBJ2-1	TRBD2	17	CASSLPGSGSGFNEQFF	TGTGCCAGCAGTTTACCGGGTAGCGGGAGCGGGTTCAATGAGCAGTTCTTC
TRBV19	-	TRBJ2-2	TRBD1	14	CASGDRSNTGELFF	TGTGCCAGTGGGGACAGGAGCAACACCGGGGAGCTGTTTTTT
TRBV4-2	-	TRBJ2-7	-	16	CASSQVGPGSPYEQYF	TGTGCCAGCAGCCAAGTCGGGCCGGGAAGTCCCTACGAGCAGTACTTC
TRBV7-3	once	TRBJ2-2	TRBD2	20	CASSLIGGTTFQRGTGELFF	TGTGCCAGCAGCTTAATCGGAGGGACTACCTTTCAACGAGGCACCGGGGAGCTGTTTTTT
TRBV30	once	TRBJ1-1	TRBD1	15	CAWSKLGQGNTEAFF	TGTGCCTGGAGTAAACTGGGACAGGGGAACACTGAAGCTTTCTTT
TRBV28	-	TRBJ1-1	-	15	CASSFGTVQNTEAFF	TGTGCCAGCAGTTTTGGAACAGTACAGAACACTGAAGCTTTCTTT
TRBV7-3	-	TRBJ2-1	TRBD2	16	CASSPLSGRRYNEQFF	TGTGCCAGCAGCCCCCTTAGCGGGAGGAGGTACAATGAGCAGTTCTTC
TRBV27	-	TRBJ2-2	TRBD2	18	CASSLTGLARVVTGELFF	TGTGCCAGCAGTCTGACGGGACTAGCGAGGGTAGTGACCGGGGAGCTGTTTTTT
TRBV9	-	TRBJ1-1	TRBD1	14	CASSPQTGPPEAFF	TGTGCCAGCAGCCCCCAGACAGGGCCTCCTGAAGCTTTCTTT
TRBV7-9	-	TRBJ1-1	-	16	CASSLLAGVENTEAFF	TGTGCCAGCAGCTTACTGGCAGGGGTGGAAAACACTGAAGCTTTCTTT
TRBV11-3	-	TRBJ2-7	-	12	CASSRDGYEQYF	TGTGCCAGCAGCCGGGATGGCTACGAGCAGTACTTC
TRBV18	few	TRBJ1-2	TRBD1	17	CASSQTIPGQAHYGYTF	TGTGCCAGCTCACAAACCATTCCGGGACAGGCACACTATGGCTACACCTTC
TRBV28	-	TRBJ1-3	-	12	CASQGDGNTIYF	TGTGCCAGTCAGGGCGATGGAAACACCATATATTTT
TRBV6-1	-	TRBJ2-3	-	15	CASRMDRTSTDTQYF	TGTGCCAGCAGGATGGACAGAACTAGCACAGATACGCAGTATTTT
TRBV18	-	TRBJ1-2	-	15	CASSPSGSDSNGYTF	TGTGCCAGCTCACCCAGCGGCTCAGATTCTAATGGCTACACCTTC
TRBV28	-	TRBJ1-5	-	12	CASSNRDQPQHF	TGTGCCAGCAGTAACAGGGATCAGCCCCAGCATTTT
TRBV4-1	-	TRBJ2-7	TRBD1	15	CASSQEGTGSYEQYF	TGCGCCAGCAGCCAAGAGGGGACAGGGTCCTACGAGCAGTACTTC
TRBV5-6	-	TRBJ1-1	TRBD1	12	CASSGDRREAFF	TGTGCCAGCAGCGGGGACAGACGTGAAGCTTTCTTT
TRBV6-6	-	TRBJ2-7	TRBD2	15	CASSPSGGSMDEQYF	TGTGCCAGCAGTCCCTCCGGCGGGAGCATGGACGAGCAGTACTTC
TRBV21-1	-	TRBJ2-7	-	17	CASSKSRSPERNYEQYF	TGTGCCAGCAGCAAATCGAGATCCCCGGAGCGCAACTACGAGCAGTACTTC
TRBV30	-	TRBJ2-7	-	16	CAWSVGRGRRLYEQYF	TGTGCCTGGAGTGTAGGTAGGGGTAGAAGGCTCTACGAGCAGTACTTC
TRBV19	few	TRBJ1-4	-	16	CASREGQPGWKEKLFF	TGTGCCAGTAGGGAAGGACAGCCGGGATGGAAGGAAAAACTGTTTTTT
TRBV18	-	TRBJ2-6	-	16	CASSPVATSGANVLTF	TGTGCCAGCTCACCAGTAGCAACCTCTGGGGCCAACGTCCTGACTTTC
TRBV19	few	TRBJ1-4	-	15	CASSANRDTNEKLFF	TGTGCCAGTAGTGCCAACAGGGACACTAATGAAAAACTGTTTTTT
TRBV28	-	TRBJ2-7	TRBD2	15	CASSSQTSGYYEQYF	TGTGCCAGCAGTTCCCAGACTAGCGGTTACTACGAGCAGTACTTC
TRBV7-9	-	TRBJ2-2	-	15	CASSLAGGATGELFF	TGTGCCAGCAGCTTAGCTGGGGGCGCCACCGGGGAGCTGTTTTTT
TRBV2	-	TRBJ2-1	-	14	CASRGQTIYNEQFF	TGTGCCAGCAGAGGACAGACCATCTACAATGAGCAGTTCTTC
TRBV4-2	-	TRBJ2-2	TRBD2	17	CASSQGGAGGPTGELFF	TGTGCCAGCAGCCAAGGCGGGGCGGGAGGGCCGACCGGGGAGCTGTTTTTT
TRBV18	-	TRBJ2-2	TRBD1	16	CASSLTGGEYTGELFF	TGTGCCAGCTCCCTTACAGGGGGCGAATACACCGGGGAGCTGTTTTTT
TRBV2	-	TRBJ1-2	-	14	CASTFRVQGGGYTF	TGTGCCAGCACCTTTAGGGTACAGGGAGGGGGCTACACCTTC
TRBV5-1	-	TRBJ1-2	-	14	CASSPNQELYGYTF	TGCGCCAGCAGCCCGAACCAGGAATTATATGGCTACACCTTC
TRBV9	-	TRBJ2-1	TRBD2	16	CASSQVLASSYNEQFF	TGTGCCAGCAGCCAAGTACTAGCGAGCTCCTACAATGAGCAGTTCTTC
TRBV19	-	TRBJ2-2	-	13	CASSSTGGGELFF	TGTGCCAGTAGTAGCACCGGGGGCGGGGAGCTGTTTTTT
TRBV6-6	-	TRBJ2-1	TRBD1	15	CASRKDRGWYDEQFF	TGTGCCAGCAGGAAAGACAGGGGGTGGTACGATGAGCAGTTCTTC
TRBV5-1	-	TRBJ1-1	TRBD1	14	CASSSARGIPEAFF	TGCGCCAGCAGCTCCGCCAGGGGGATCCCTGAAGCTTTCTTT
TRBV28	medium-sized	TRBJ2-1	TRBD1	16	CASTLGQGLPYNEQFF	TGTGCCAGCACCCTCGGACAGGGGCTCCCTTACAATGAGCAGTTCTTC
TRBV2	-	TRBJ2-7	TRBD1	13	CASRPGQGDEQYF	TGTGCCAGCAGGCCGGGACAGGGGGACGAGCAGTACTTC